This T cell receptor beta chain was captured by sequencing in a study of blood T cell repertoires in COVID-19. Overall study: Researchers got acute and convalescent COVID-19 samples from the United States, Italy and Spain. The analysed material was cDNA or gDNA that came from T cells, B-cell-depleted T cells, or PBMCs.

In the original workflow: The assay estimated nucleated cells by amplifying reference gene primers. The repertoire was sequenced with immunoSEQ multiplex PCR; TCRdb's copy has only in-frame clones and lacks some. The V and J calls and clone size were taken over from that table, and D and trimming were inferred from the DNA. The sample has some 48,000 clones, about 86% seen once; the top ten hold around 2.9%. V was cut by 2 bases and J by 0 bases, with 11 bases left in between. The CDR3 runs 16 residues. Germline CDR1 and CDR2: MNHEY and SVGEGT. The chain has TRBV6-2 or TRBV6-3 and TRBJ1-3; TRBD1 might be the D (5 bases). The source of this sequence is a woman older than 75 with acute or convalescent COVID-19. The sample consisted of peripheral blood. The CDR3 DNA reads as TGTGCCAGCAGTTACACAGGCACCGGCTCTGGAAACACCATATATTTT. Amino acids: CASSYTGTGSGNTIYF.